This T cell receptor (beta chain) was found in a study of beta chain features in type 1 diabetes. Study at large: Nearly 110,000,000 sorted cells were examined across all samples. Study-level findings and limits: Compared to healthy donors, patients appeared to have naive, central memory and Treg TCRB repertoires that were more alike.

Cells sorted by CD45RO/CCR7/CD25/CD127/CD95/CD27 comprised CD4+ naive, central memory, regulatory and stem cell-like memory cells. V trimming: 6 bases; J trimming: 2 bases; junction bases outside the gene matches: 6. CDR3 length: 14 amino acids. Germline CDR1 and CDR2: MNHEY and SVGAGI. Expressed TCRB transcripts got sequenced, as all isolated RNA was reverse transcribed. Data came from immunoSEQ multiplex PCR; TCRdb stores just in-frame clones and leaves some out. Of nearly 250,000 clones in the sample, 68% were seen once. A word on this clone: Its specificity is not known.

The material sequenced was naive CD4+ T cells from blood. The receptor's source is a man aged 25 to 45 in good health. The chain is built from TRBV6-5 and TRBJ2-7, with TRBD1 identical over 8 bases. The CDR3 nucleotides read TGTGCCAGCAGCTTCGACAGGGGAACCTACGAGCAGTACTTC. This gives the protein CASSFDRGTYEQYF.